This T cell receptor (beta chain) was recovered during a study of blood T cell repertoires in COVID-19. Study in general: Spain, Italy and the United States supplied samples that represented acute and convalescent COVID-19. T cells, B-cell-depleted T cells, or PBMCs provided the cDNA or gDNA that served as material.

Sequencing was performed with immunoSEQ multiplex PCR; in TCRdb, only in-frame clones are kept and a portion is missing. Here the sample spans roughly 570,000 clones, approximately 91% being singletons. The Seattle patients joined while their infection was active and were tracked longitudinally afterward. From germline, CDR1 is SNHLY and CDR2 FYNNEI. The CDR3 runs to 14 residues. V trimming: 7 bases; J trimming: 7 bases; junction bases outside the gene matches: 10. The chain couples TRBV2 to TRBJ1-2; 9 bases line up with TRBD1. The clonotype comes from a woman in her forties or fifties with COVID-19, enrolled during active disease. Sequencing used peripheral blood. The chain's CDR3 is CASTTGGTGIGYTF. The CDR3, as DNA: TGTGCCAGCACCACCGGGGGGACAGGGATTGGCTACACCTTC.